These 21 T cell receptor beta chains came from one sample sequenced in a study of blood T cell repertoires in COVID-19. Profiled with immunoSEQ multiplex PCR; TCRdb holds only in-frame clones, not every one. In the table there are 380,000 or so clones, around 90% of which are singletons. Material for sequencing was PBMCs or T cells enriched from blood (not recorded which). The receptors come from a woman between 35 and 50 years old with acute COVID-19.

The chain recombines TRBV6-5 with TRBJ1-1, with D perhaps matching TRBD1 (5 bases). This CDR3 contains 14 residues. Trimming cost V 4 bases and J 3 bases, with 12 bases left between them. CDR1 and CDR2 (germline): MNHEY, SVGAGI. In nucleotides, the CDR3 is TGTGCCAGCAGTTGGCAGGGCGCTGACACTGAAGCTTTCTTT. It codes for CASSWQGADTEAFF.

This sequence joins TRBV29-1 and TRBJ2-5, with a possible D match to TRBD2 (6 bases). CDR1 SQVTM and CDR2 ANQGSEA come from the germline V gene. The CDR3 totals 12 residues. V lost 4 bases and J lost 1, with 7 bases in between. The DNA of the CDR3 is TGCAGCGTTGCCGGGAGCCAAGAGACCCAGTACTTC. It codes for CSVAGSQETQYF.

This clone was counted a single time. The rearrangement uses TRBV12-5 and TRBJ2-7, with 12 bases lining up with TRBD1. Looked up from germline, CDR1 is LGHNT and CDR2 is FRNRAP. The J segment lost 5 bases and the V segment lost 0 bases, leaving 8 bases of the junction unmatched. This CDR3 contains 17 residues. The CDR3 is CASGLVLLGQGANEQYF. CDR3 DNA sequence: TGTGCTAGTGGTTTGGTACTATTGGGACAGGGGGCCAACGAGCAGTACTTC.

This chain uses TRBV6-5 with TRBJ1-5, with D maybe TRBD1 (6 bases). Trimming took 0 bases from V and 4 from J, leaving 10 bases between them. Germline V gene sequence: CDR1 MNHEY, CDR2 SVGAGI. The CDR3 is made up of 15 amino acids. The CDR3 DNA reads TGTGCCAGCAGTTACTCAGGACAGACTAATCAGCCCCAGCATTTT. Translation: CASSYSGQTNQPQHF.

This chain joins TRBV12-3 or TRBV12-4 and TRBJ2-1; the D gene is possibly TRBD2 (6 bases). The V end was cut by 5 bases, the J end by 7 bases, with 9 bases between. The CDR3 spans 12 residues. This chain's CDR3 is CASSPTRNEQFF. The CDR3 DNA reads TGTGCCAGCAGTCCGACTAGGAATGAGCAGTTCTTC.

The V call is TRBV30, the J call TRBJ2-7, with TRBD1 matching over 10 bases. Per germline, CDR1 GTSNPN and CDR2 SVGIG (reference sequence). CDR3 length equals 14 residues. With 7 bases clipped from V and 1 base from J, the junction kept 7 bases outside the gene matches. The CDR3 region is CASGGTGVSYEQYF. The CDR3 region has the DNA TGTGCCTCGGGTGGGACAGGGGTATCCTACGAGCAGTACTTC.

V is TRBV4-1 and J is TRBJ1-1; D may be TRBD1 (5 bases). V was pared by 1 base and J by 6 bases, with 9 bases between. CDR3 length equals 13 residues. From germline, CDR1 is MGHRA and CDR2 YSYEKL. The CDR3 DNA follows: TGCGCCAGCAGCCAAGTAGGGACTCCTGAAGCTTTCTTT. This codes for CASSQVGTPEAFF.

This rearrangement joins TRBV25-1 to TRBJ1-2, with D perhaps TRBD1 (6 bases). The CDR3 length is 14 residues. V lost 2 bases, J lost 5 bases, and 12 bases lay in between. Germline V lookup: CDR1 MGHDK, CDR2 SYGVNS. The CDR3 reads CASSEQGQTYGYTF. The CDR3 nucleotides read TGTGCCAGCAGTGAACAAGGACAGACGTATGGCTACACCTTC.

The table lists this clone with many counts. V is TRBV19 and J is TRBJ2-3, with a weak D call TRBD1 (5 bases). Germline V gene sequence: CDR1 LNHDA, CDR2 SQIVND (reference sequence). The CDR3 has 15 residues. V was clipped by 1 base and J by 1 base, with 9 bases between them. The chain's CDR3 is CASSIGIGGTDTQYF. CDR3 DNA sequence: TGTGCCAGTAGTATAGGGATAGGGGGCACAGATACGCAGTATTTT.

The CDR3 nucleotides read TGCGCCAGCAGCTTGGCCGGTCTAGCGGGAAGGAATGAGCAGTTCTTC. Amino acids: CASSLAGLAGRNEQFF. The chain employs TRBV5-1 and TRBJ2-1; 9 bases are a match to TRBD2. Germline CDR1 and CDR2: SGHRS and YFSETQ. CDR3 size: 16 residues. Trimming at V came to 0 bases and at J to 7 bases, leaving 8 bases not matched to a gene.

V gene TRBV29-1 combines with J gene TRBJ1-1; D gene ambiguous. V shed 4 bases and J shed 5 bases, with 14 bases lying between them. Germline V gene lookup returns CDR1 SQVTM and CDR2 ANQGSEA. This CDR3 region has 13 residues. This CDR3 is CSVVSGRVTEAFF. Here the CDR3 DNA reads TGCAGCGTTGTAAGCGGCCGTGTTACTGAAGCTTTCTTT.

The chain has TRBV15 and TRBJ1-5; no clear D gene. The CDR3 loop spans 13 amino acids. Trimming shortened V by 1 base and J by 10 bases, and 11 bases separated the two germline ends. The V gene's germline CDR1 is LNHNV and CDR2 YYDKDF (reference sequence). Here the CDR3 DNA reads TGTGCCACCAGCAGAGGCGGGCTCAACCCCCAGCATTTT. It specifies CATSRGGLNPQHF. The variable domain in full, with the rest retrieved from reference TRBV15 and TRBJ1-5, is DAMVIQNPRYQVTQFGKPVTLSCSQTLNHNVMYWYQQKSSQAPKLLFHYYDKDFNNEADTPDNFQSRRPNTSFCFLDIRSPGLGDTAMYLCATSRGGLNPQHFGDGTRLSIL.

This clone was observed a single time. The chain's CDR3 is CASRDTGLGNTIYF. CDR3 DNA sequence: TGTGCCAGCAGGGATACGGGTTTGGGAAACACCATATATTTT. The chain combines TRBV6-5 with TRBJ1-3; D is unclear. The CDR3 totals 14 residues. Germline CDR1 and CDR2: MNHEY and SVGAGI. Trimming pared 6 bases from V and 4 bases from J, leaving 13 bases between.

The chain employs TRBV6-5 and TRBJ1-1, with D possibly TRBD1 on 6 matching bases. Germline V CDR1 and CDR2: MNHEY, SVGAGI. V gave up 0 bases and J gave up 8 bases, with 13 bases separating them. CDR3 length: 14 amino acids. DNA for the CDR3: TGTGCCAGCAGTTACTCCAACGGACAGACCGAAGCTTTCTTT. Translation gives CASSYSNGQTEAFF.

The rearrangement uses TRBV13 and TRBJ1-1; tentatively, D is TRBD1 (5 bases). The CDR3 totals 17 residues. Germline CDR1 is PRHDT and CDR2 is FYEKMQ (reference sequence). Trimming shortened V by 0 bases and J by 6 bases, and 20 bases separated the two germline ends. The DNA of the CDR3 is TGTGCCAGCAGCTTAGGCCGAAACCAGGGTAGTGGCGCTGAAGCTTTCTTT. Its protein product is CASSLGRNQGSGAEAFF. Based on the CDR3 plus reference TRBV13 and TRBJ1-1, the full variable domain is AAGVIQSPRHLIKEKRETATLKCYPIPRHDTVYWYQQGPGQDPQFLISFYEKMQSDKGSIPDRFSAQQFSDYHSELNMSSLELGDSALYFCASSLGRNQGSGAEAFFGQGTRLTVV.

This chain joins TRBV21-1 and TRBJ2-3; TRBD2 reflects the table's D call only, with no check against the DNA. TRBV21-1 has pseudogene status. There are 19 residues in the CDR3. This CDR3 is CASSKECFSGGAETDTQYF. CDR3 DNA sequence: TGTGCCAGCAGCAAAGAGTGTTTTAGCGGGGGGGCTGAGACAGATACGCAGTATTTT.

The table lists this clone with a count of one. V and J are TRBV5-1 and TRBJ2-2; the match to TRBD2 covers 7 bases. Looked up from germline, CDR1 is SGHRS and CDR2 is YFSETQ. J was trimmed by 2 bases and V by 0 bases; bases with no gene match: 4. The CDR3 loop spans 16 amino acids. In DNA form, the CDR3 reads TGCGCCAGCAGCTTGGGGCCTAGCGGAAACACCGGGGAGCTGTTTTTT. It codes for CASSLGPSGNTGELFF. Full variable domain (outside the CDR3, taken from reference TRBV5-1 and TRBJ2-2): KAGVTQTPRYLIKTRGQQVTLSCSPISGHRSVSWYQQTPGQGLQFLFEYFSETQRNKGNFPGRFSGRQFSNSRSEMNVSTLELGDSALYLCASSLGPSGNTGELFFGEGSRLTVL.

The chain uses TRBV30 and TRBJ2-3; D is uncertain. The germline V and J ends were trimmed by 1 base and 6 bases, with 11 bases remaining between them. Germline CDR1 reads GTSNPN; CDR2 reads SVGIG (reference sequence). CDR3 length: 13 residues. The CDR3 DNA follows: TGTGCCTGGAGTGAACGGTTAGAGGATACGCAGTATTTT. Protein product: CAWSERLEDTQYF. The whole variable domain, remainder taken from reference TRBV30 and TRBJ2-3, is SQTIHQWPATLVQPVGSPLSLECTVEGTSNPNLYWYRQAAGRGLQLLFYSVGIGQISSEVPQNLSASRPQDRQFILSSKKLLLSDSGFYLCAWSERLEDTQYFGPGTRLTVL.

This chain joins TRBV2 and TRBJ1-6, with TRBD1 identical over 7 bases. Per the germline V gene, CDR1 is SNHLY and CDR2 is FYNNEI. The trim removed 8 bases at V and 7 bases at J, leaving 8 bases unmatched. The CDR3 length is 14 residues. Written as DNA, the CDR3 is TGTGCCAGCGATGGGACAGCGTGGAATTCACCCCTCCACTTT. Amino acids: CASDGTAWNSPLHF.

The chain links TRBV7-2 to TRBJ2-1; 9 bases are a match to TRBD2. The trim removed 0 bases at V and 7 bases at J, leaving 10 bases unmatched. CDR1 SGHTA and CDR2 FQGNSA come from the germline V gene. This CDR3 has 17 amino acids. CDR3 nucleotide sequence: TGTGCCAGCAGCTTAGCACCGACTAGCGGTATACGGAATGAGCAGTTCTTC. It codes for CASSLAPTSGIRNEQFF.

V usage is TRBV2 and J usage is TRBJ1-1, with D tentatively TRBD1 (5 bases). This CDR3 region has 14 residues. V shed 7 bases and J shed 5 bases, with 17 bases lying between them. CDR1 is SNHLY, CDR2 FYNNEI, per germline. The CDR3 bases are TGTGCCAGCACGATGGGTGCAGGGTGGACTGAAGCTTTCTTT. Translated: CASTMGAGWTEAFF. Full variable domain (outside the CDR3, taken from reference TRBV2 and TRBJ1-1): EPEVTQTPSHQVTQMGQEVILRCVPISNHLYFYWYRQILGQKVEFLVSFYNNEISEKSEIFDDQFSVERPDGSNFTLKIRSTKLEDSAMYFCASTMGAGWTEAFFGQGTRLTVV.